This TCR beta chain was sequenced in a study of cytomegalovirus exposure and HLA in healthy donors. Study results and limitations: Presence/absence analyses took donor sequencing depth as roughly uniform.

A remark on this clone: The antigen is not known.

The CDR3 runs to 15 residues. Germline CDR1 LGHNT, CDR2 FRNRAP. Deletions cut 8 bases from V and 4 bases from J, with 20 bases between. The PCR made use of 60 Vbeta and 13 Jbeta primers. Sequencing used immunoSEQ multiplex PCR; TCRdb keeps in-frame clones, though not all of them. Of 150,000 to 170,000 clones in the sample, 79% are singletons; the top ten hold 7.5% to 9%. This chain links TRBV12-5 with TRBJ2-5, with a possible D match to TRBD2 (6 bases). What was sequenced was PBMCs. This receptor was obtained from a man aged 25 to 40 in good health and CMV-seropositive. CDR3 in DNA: TGTGCTAGTACTTCAGGGACTCACCTAGGAGAGACCCAGTACTTC. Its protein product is CASTSGTHLGETQYF.